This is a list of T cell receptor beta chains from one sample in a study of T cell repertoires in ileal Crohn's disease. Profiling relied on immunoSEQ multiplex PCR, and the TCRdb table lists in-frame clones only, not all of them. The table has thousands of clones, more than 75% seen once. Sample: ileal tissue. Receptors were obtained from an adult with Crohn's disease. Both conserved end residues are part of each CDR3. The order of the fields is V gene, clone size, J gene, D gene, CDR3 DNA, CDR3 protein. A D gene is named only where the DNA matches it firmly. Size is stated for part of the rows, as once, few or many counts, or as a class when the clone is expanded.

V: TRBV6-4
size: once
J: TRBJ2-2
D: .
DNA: TGTGCCAGCGGGAGAGGCACCGGGGAGCTGTTTTTT
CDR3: CASGRGTGELFF

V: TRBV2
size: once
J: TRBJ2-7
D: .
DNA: TGTGCCAGCAGTGAAAGGGGTTTCCACGAGCAGTACTTC
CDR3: CASSERGFHEQYF

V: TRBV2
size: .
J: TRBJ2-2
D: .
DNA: TGTGCCAGCGGAGACTTTGCCTCGAACACCGGGGAGCTGTTTTTT
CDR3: CASGDFASNTGELFF

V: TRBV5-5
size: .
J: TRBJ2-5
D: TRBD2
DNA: TGTGCCAGCAACGAAATGGGGGGGTACCAAGAGACCCAGTACTTC
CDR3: CASNEMGGYQETQYF

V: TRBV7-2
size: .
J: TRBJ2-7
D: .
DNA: TGTGCCAGCAGCTTGGGGGCCTCCTACGAGCAGTACTTC
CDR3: CASSLGASYEQYF

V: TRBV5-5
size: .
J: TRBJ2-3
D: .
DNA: TGTGCCAGCAGCTTGAGGGAAGGCACGCAGTATTTT
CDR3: CASSLREGTQYF

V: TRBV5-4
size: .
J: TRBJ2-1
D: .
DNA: TGTGCCAGCAGCTTAACGAGTGGTAATGAGCAGTTCTTC
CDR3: CASSLTSGNEQFF

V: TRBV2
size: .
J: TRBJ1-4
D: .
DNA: TGTGCCAGCAGGGCGGCAGGGAAAACCCGTATTAATGAAAAACTGTTTTTT
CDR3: CASRAAGKTRINEKLFF

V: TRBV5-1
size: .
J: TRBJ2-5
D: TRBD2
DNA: TGCGCCAGCAGCTGCGGGCGGGGGGGGCCGGAGACCCAGTACTTC
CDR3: CASSCGRGGPETQYF

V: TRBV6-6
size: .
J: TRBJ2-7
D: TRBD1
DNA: TGTGCCAGCAGTTACTCGAGGGACAGCCGCTACGAGCAGTACTTC
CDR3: CASSYSRDSRYEQYF

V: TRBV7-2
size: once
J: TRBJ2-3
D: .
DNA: TGTGCCAGCAGTCCACGAATCTCTAGCACAGATACGCAGTATTTT
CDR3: CASSPRISSTDTQYF